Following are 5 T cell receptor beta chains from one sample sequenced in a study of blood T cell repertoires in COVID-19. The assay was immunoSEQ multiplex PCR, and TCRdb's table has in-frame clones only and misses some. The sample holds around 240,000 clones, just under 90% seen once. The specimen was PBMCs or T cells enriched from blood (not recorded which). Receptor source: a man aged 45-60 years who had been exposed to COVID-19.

CDR3 in DNA: TGTGCCAGCAGTTACTCGGCGGGGGGCTCGGGTTCACCCCTCCACTTT. Protein sequence: CASSYSAGGSGSPLHF. This chain connects TRBV6-5 to TRBJ1-6; possibly TRBD1 for D (6 bases). The CDR3 has 16 amino acids. From germline, CDR1 is MNHEY and CDR2 SVGAGI. V was trimmed by 0 bases and J by 9 bases, leaving 15 bases between them.

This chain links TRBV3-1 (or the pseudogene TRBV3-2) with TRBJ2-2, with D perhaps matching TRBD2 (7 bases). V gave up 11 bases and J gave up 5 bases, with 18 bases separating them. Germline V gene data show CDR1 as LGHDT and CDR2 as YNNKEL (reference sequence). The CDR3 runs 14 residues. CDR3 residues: CAARGGLVTGELFF. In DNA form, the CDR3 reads TGTGCCGCAAGGGGGGGCCTTGTAACCGGGGAGCTGTTTTTT.

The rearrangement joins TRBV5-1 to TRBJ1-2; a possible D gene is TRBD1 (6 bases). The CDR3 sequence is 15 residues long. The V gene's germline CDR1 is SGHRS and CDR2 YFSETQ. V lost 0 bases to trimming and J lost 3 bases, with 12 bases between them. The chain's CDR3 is CASSLEAGEYYGYTF. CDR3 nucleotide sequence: TGCGCCAGCAGCTTGGAGGCAGGGGAGTACTATGGCTACACCTTC. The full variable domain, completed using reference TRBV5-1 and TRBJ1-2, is KAGVTQTPRYLIKTRGQQVTLSCSPISGHRSVSWYQQTPGQGLQFLFEYFSETQRNKGNFPGRFSGRQFSNSRSEMNVSTLELGDSALYLCASSLEAGEYYGYTFGSGTRLTVV.

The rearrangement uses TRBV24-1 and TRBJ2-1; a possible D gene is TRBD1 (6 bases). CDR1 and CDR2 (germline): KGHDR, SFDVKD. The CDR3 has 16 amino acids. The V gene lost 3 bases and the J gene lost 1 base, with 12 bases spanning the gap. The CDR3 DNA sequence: TGTGCCACCAGTGATAAAGGCAGGGGTTCCTACAATGAGCAGTTCTTC. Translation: CATSDKGRGSYNEQFF.

CDR3 protein: CASSIGGKGQPQHF. The CDR3 DNA is TGTGCCAGTAGTATTGGGGGGAAGGGACAGCCCCAGCATTTT. This chain uses TRBV19 with TRBJ1-5; tentatively, D is TRBD1 (5 bases). CDR1 and CDR2 (germline): LNHDA, SQIVND (reference sequence). Trimming removed 3 bases at V and 7 bases at J, with 13 bases between. The CDR3 contains 14 residues.